Listed here are 31 T cell receptor beta chains from one sample, sequenced in a study of multiple sclerosis patients with progressive multifocal leukoencephalopathy. TCRdb's copy holds only in-frame clones and misses some; the assay was immunoSEQ multiplex PCR. The sample holds 25,000 to 35,000 clones, 80% to 90% seen once. The time point was: time of PML onset. Sequenced material: PBMCs, taken from a patient treated with natalizumab. Receptors originate from a woman aged 40 to 50 with progressive multifocal leukoencephalopathy.

The chain joins TRBV5-1 to TRBJ2-7; 7 bases fit TRBD2. V shed 3 bases, J shed 3 bases, and the junction held 3 bases outside the gene matches. The CDR3 length is 13 residues. CDR1 and CDR2 (germline): SGHRS, YFSETQ. The CDR3 reads CASSSAGSYEQYF. The CDR3 DNA reads as TGCGCCAGCAGCTCAGCGGGAAGCTACGAGCAGTACTTC.

The V call is TRBV9, the J call TRBJ2-1; 8 bases agree with TRBD2. Germline CDR1 reads SGDLS; CDR2 reads YYNGEE. The junction had 6 bases not matched to a gene; V was cut back by 3 bases and J by 1 base. The CDR3 runs 16 residues. CDR3 loop: CASSGESGSSYNEQFF. The CDR3 region has the DNA TGTGCCAGCAGCGGGGAAAGCGGGAGTTCCTACAATGAGCAGTTCTTC.

The chain recombines TRBV4-3 with TRBJ2-7, with TRBD2 identical over 11 bases. Trimming cost V 4 bases and J 4 bases; bases outside gene matches: 6. The germline V gene encodes CDR1 LGHNA and CDR2 YSLEER. CDR3 length: 15 residues. The CDR3 protein is CASSLAGGPEYEQYF. The CDR3 DNA follows: TGCGCCAGCAGCCTAGCGGGAGGGCCTGAATACGAGCAGTACTTC.

This clone was picked up one time. The rearrangement links TRBV4-1 to TRBJ1-1, with D unclear. The germline V gene encodes CDR1 MGHRA and CDR2 YSYEKL. CDR3 size: 14 residues. The V end lost 2 bases, the J end lost 0 bases, and 7 bases lay between the germline ends. CDR3: CASSQSHMNTEAFF. DNA for the CDR3: TGCGCCAGCAGCCAATCCCATATGAACACTGAAGCTTTCTTT.

This sequence joins TRBV30 and TRBJ1-1; possibly TRBD1 for D (5 bases). From germline, CDR1 is GTSNPN and CDR2 SVGIG (reference sequence). The CDR3 is made up of 12 amino acids. Deletions cut 5 bases from V and 2 bases from J, with 9 bases between. In nucleotides, the CDR3 is TGTGCCTGGTCGGGGGGAAACACTGAAGCTTTCTTT. Its protein product is CAWSGGNTEAFF.

The chain is built from TRBV19 and TRBJ2-7, with D possibly matching TRBD1 (5 bases). Trimming left V 6 bases short and J 3 bases short, with 18 bases between. This CDR3 has 15 amino acids. Per the germline V gene, CDR1 is LNHDA and CDR2 is SQIVND (reference sequence). The CDR3 sequence: CASSPTWGSDYEQYF. CDR3 nucleotide sequence: TGTGCCAGTAGCCCGACGTGGGGCTCGGACTACGAGCAGTACTTC.

This chain uses TRBV9 with TRBJ1-2, with D possibly TRBD1 on 5 matching bases. Germline CDR1 SGDLS, CDR2 YYNGEE. The CDR3 is 14 residues long. Between the trimmed V and J ends, which lost 7 bases and 8 bases, there was a span of 21 bases. The CDR3: CASQPPGTGKGYTF. CDR3 coding DNA: TGTGCCAGCCAACCCCCTGGGACCGGAAAGGGCTACACCTTC.

In its sample, this clone was seen once. The chain uses TRBV2 and TRBJ2-7, with D perhaps given as TRBD1 or TRBD2 (5 bases each). V shed 4 bases and J shed 2 bases, with 15 bases lying between them. The germline gives CDR1 SNHLY, CDR2 FYNNEI. The CDR3 sequence is 15 residues long. In nucleotides, the CDR3 is TGTGCCAGCAGTGTCGGACGGGGACCCACCTACGAGCAGTACTTC. Its protein product is CASSVGRGPTYEQYF.

The chain joins TRBV12-5 to TRBJ1-3; 7 bases line up with TRBD1. J was trimmed by 4 bases and V by 11 bases; bases with no gene match: 8. Germline values: CDR1 LGHNT, CDR2 FRNRAP. This CDR3 is built from 13 residues. The CDR3 loop reads CAEGATGGNTIYF. CDR3 DNA: TGTGCTGAGGGGGCTACGGGAGGAAACACCATATATTTT.

The V and J genes are TRBV7-2 and TRBJ1-1; maybe TRBD1 (5 bases). CDR1 and CDR2 from the germline V gene are SGHTA and FQGNSA. The V and J ends lost 4 bases and 4 bases respectively, with 7 bases between them. The CDR3 runs 12 residues. The CDR3 nucleotides are TGTGCCAGCAGCTGGGACGGCACTGAAGCTTTCTTT. Amino acid sequence: CASSWDGTEAFF.

The chain combines TRBV6-1 with TRBJ2-7; 9 bases are a match to TRBD2. Germline-derived CDR1 and CDR2 are MNHNS and SASEGT. The CDR3 totals 14 residues. V lost 4 bases, J lost 4 bases, and 5 bases stayed unmatched. CDR3 residues: CASSGSSGIYEQYF. The CDR3 region has the DNA TGTGCCAGCAGTGGGTCTAGCGGGATTTACGAGCAGTACTTC.

The chain combines TRBV5-1 with TRBJ1-6; D call uncertain. The V gene lost 2 bases and the J gene lost 9 bases, with 9 bases spanning the gap. The CDR3 runs 13 residues. Per germline, CDR1 SGHRS and CDR2 YFSETQ. The CDR3 is CASSFSGTSPLHF. For the CDR3, the DNA is TGCGCCAGCAGCTTTTCGGGTACTTCACCCCTCCACTTT.

The chain combines TRBV18 with TRBJ2-7; possible D gene TRBD1, 6 bases. CDR1 is KGHSH and CDR2 is LQKENI in the germline V gene. The CDR3 extends over 13 amino acids. Trimming took 3 bases from V and 6 from J, leaving 12 bases between them. CDR3 nucleotide sequence: TGTGCCAGCTCACCCACAGGGTTGGGCGAGCAGTACTTC. It specifies CASSPTGLGEQYF.

The genes are TRBV30 and TRBJ1-2; possible D gene TRBD1, 5 bases. CDR1 is GTSNPN, CDR2 SVGIG, per germline (reference sequence). CDR3 length: 13 amino acids. Trimming removed 0 bases at V and 6 bases at J, with 11 bases between. CDR3 sequence: CAWSVLWGHGYTF. The CDR3 nucleotides read TGTGCCTGGAGTGTACTCTGGGGCCATGGCTACACCTTC.

The table lists this clone with a count of one. V is TRBV7-9 and J is TRBJ1-2; no clear D. The CDR3 spans 14 residues. The V gene's germline CDR1 is SEHNR and CDR2 FQNEAQ (reference sequence). The ends were cut back, 2 bases at V and 6 bases at J, with 13 bases in the middle. The CDR3 DNA reads as TGTGCCAGCAGCTTAAGGGAGGGCGTCGATGGCTACACCTTC. As protein: CASSLREGVDGYTF.

The chain has TRBV11-2 and TRBJ2-7, with D unclear. V was pared by 3 bases and J by 5 bases, with 5 bases between. In germline, CDR1 is SGHAT, CDR2 FQNNGV. The CDR3 runs 11 residues. CDR3 coding DNA: TGTGCCAGCAGCTTGTGGCACGAGCAGTACTTC. This gives the protein CASSLWHEQYF.

The V gene is TRBV4-3, the J gene TRBJ2-7; 7 bases agree with TRBD1. With 4 bases clipped from V and 1 base from J, the junction kept 7 bases outside the gene matches. The CDR3 covers 15 residues. The germline V gene encodes CDR1 LGHNA and CDR2 YSLEER. The CDR3 spells CASSLNPQGSYEQYF. CDR3 sequence (DNA): TGCGCCAGCAGCCTAAACCCACAGGGGTCCTACGAGCAGTACTTC.

This clone was observed once. The chain carries TRBV19 and TRBJ1-1; no clear D. This CDR3 region has 13 residues. Germline values: CDR1 LNHDA, CDR2 SQIVND (reference sequence). Trimming took off 10 bases at V and 1 base at J, with 13 bases between the two ends. The CDR3 DNA reads as TGTGCCACCCAGAGGGAGCCGAACACTGAAGCTTTCTTT. It codes for CATQREPNTEAFF.

The rearrangement joins TRBV6-5 to TRBJ1-2, with 8 bases lining up with TRBD1. CDR1 MNHEY and CDR2 SVGAGI come from the germline V gene. V lost 6 bases and J lost 4; bases outside the gene matches: 10. The CDR3 extends over 15 amino acids. The CDR3 loop reads CASSPKTGAAYGYTF. In DNA form, the CDR3 reads TGTGCCAGCAGCCCCAAGACAGGGGCCGCCTATGGCTACACCTTC.

The chain uses TRBV28 and TRBJ2-6; 7 nucleotides agree with TRBD2. Germline CDR1 and CDR2: MDHEN and SYDVKM. J lost 4 bases, V lost 7 bases, and 7 bases had no gene match. This CDR3 contains 15 residues. CDR3 sequence (DNA): TGTGCCAGCACTTTGGGGGGGACCGGGGCCAACGTCCTGACTTTC. This sequence encodes CASTLGGTGANVLTF.

The rearrangement joins TRBV4-1 to TRBJ2-5; D gene ambiguous. Germline assignment: CDR1 MGHRA and CDR2 YSYEKL. The ends were cut back, 2 bases at V and 2 bases at J, with 9 bases in the middle. The CDR3 covers 14 residues. CDR3 loop: CASSQLNRQETQYF. CDR3 DNA sequence: TGCGCCAGCAGCCAACTAAACAGACAAGAGACCCAGTACTTC.

This chain links TRBV9 with TRBJ2-5; 7 bases fit TRBD2. Germline-derived CDR1 and CDR2 are SGDLS and YYNGEE. The CDR3 totals 16 residues. V trimming: 3 bases; J trimming: 2 bases; junction bases outside the gene matches: 10. CDR3 coding DNA: TGTGCCAGCAGCGAGAGCGGGACTTGGGTTCAAGAGACCCAGTACTTC. Translation gives CASSESGTWVQETQYF.

This clone was recorded only once. The rearrangement joins TRBV21-1 to TRBJ1-5; the D segment call TRBD1 is taken from the table without a DNA check. TRBV21-1 is recorded as a pseudogene. This CDR3 region has 17 residues. CDR3 nucleotide sequence: TGTGCCAGCAGCAAAAGGGGATTAGGGCAGCGCAATCAGCCCCAGCATTTT. This sequence encodes CASSKRGLGQRNQPQHF.

V gene TRBV7-2 combines with J gene TRBJ1-1; 7 bases align to TRBD1. CDR1 SGHTA and CDR2 FQGNSA come from the germline V gene. The length of the CDR3 is 15 residues. The trim removed 1 base at V and 0 bases at J, leaving 2 bases unmatched. In nucleotides, the CDR3 is TGTGCCAGCAGCTTAGAAGGGACAGTGAACACTGAAGCTTTCTTT. It yields the protein CASSLEGTVNTEAFF.

The rearrangement uses TRBV7-2 and TRBJ2-5, with D possibly being TRBD2 (5 bases). This CDR3 is built from 12 residues. Germline V gives CDR1 SGHTA, CDR2 FQGNSA. The ends were cut back, 6 bases at V and 4 bases at J, with 9 bases in the middle. CDR3 DNA sequence: TGTGCCAGCAGAGCCGAGGGAGAGACCCAGTACTTC. This encodes CASRAEGETQYF.

The chain carries TRBV14 and TRBJ1-1, with TRBD1 as a possible D gene (6 bases). The CDR3 contains 13 residues. Germline V CDR1 and CDR2: SGHDN, FVKESK. V lost 1 base to trimming and J lost 6 bases, with 9 bases between them. In DNA, the CDR3 is TGTGCCAGCAGCCAAGGGGGGACACCTGAAGCTTTCTTT. This sequence encodes CASSQGGTPEAFF.

This chain connects TRBV18 to TRBJ1-4; D possibly corresponds to TRBD1 (6 bases). CDR1 and CDR2 (germline): KGHSH, LQKENI. V was shortened by 6 bases and J by 14 bases, with 22 bases between the two germline ends. The CDR3 covers 14 residues. CDR3 coding DNA: TGTGCCAGCTCGCGATCCCTCACAGGGCCGAGTCTGTTTTTT. Translation gives CASSRSLTGPSLFF.

The genes are TRBV18 and TRBJ2-3; possible D gene TRBD2, 6 bases. V was pared by 6 bases and J by 5 bases, with 21 bases between. Germline V gene data show CDR1 as KGHSH and CDR2 as LQKENI. The CDR3 covers 16 residues. The DNA of the CDR3 is TGTGCCAGCTCCCCTACCCTAGCGTTGGTAGGAGATACGCAGTATTTT. It translates to CASSPTLALVGDTQYF.

This chain joins TRBV16 and TRBJ2-5, with TRBD2 matching over 8 bases. The V gene's germline CDR1 is KGHSY and CDR2 FQNENV. The CDR3 consists of 15 residues. Losses at the gene ends were 4 bases for V and 5 bases for J; bases not matched to a gene: 9. CDR3 DNA sequence: TGTGCCAGCAGCCCCGGGACTAGTCTGACCGAGACCCAGTACTTC. Its translation is CASSPGTSLTETQYF.

This chain links TRBV6-5 with TRBJ1-1; D is unresolved. The germline CDR1 and CDR2 sequences are MNHEY and SVGAGI. The CDR3 consists of 13 residues. Trimming took off 0 bases at V and 1 base at J, with 3 bases between the two ends. The CDR3 DNA sequence: TGTGCCAGCAGTTACTCGCAGAACACTGAAGCTTTCTTT. Translated, it gives CASSYSQNTEAFF.

The chain combines TRBV7-8 with TRBJ1-1; a possible D gene is TRBD1 (6 bases). CDR1 SGHVS and CDR2 FQNEAQ come from the germline V gene. CDR3 length equals 15 residues. Trimming cost V 1 base and J 2 bases, with 11 bases left between them. The CDR3 region is CASSLGGLVNTEAFF. In nucleotides, the CDR3 is TGTGCCAGCAGCTTAGGGGGGCTAGTTAACACTGAAGCTTTCTTT.